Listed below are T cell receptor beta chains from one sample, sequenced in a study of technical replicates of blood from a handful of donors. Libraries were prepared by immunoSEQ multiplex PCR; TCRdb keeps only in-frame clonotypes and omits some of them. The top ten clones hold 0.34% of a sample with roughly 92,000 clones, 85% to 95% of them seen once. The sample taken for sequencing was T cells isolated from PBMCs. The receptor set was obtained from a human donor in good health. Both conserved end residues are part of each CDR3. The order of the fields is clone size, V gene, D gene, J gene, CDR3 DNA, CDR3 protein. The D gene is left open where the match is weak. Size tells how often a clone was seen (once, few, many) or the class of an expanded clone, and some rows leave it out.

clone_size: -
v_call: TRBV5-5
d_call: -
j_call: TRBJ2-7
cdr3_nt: TGTGCCAGCAGCCTCGGGTCGGGTAGGTACGAGCAGTACTTC
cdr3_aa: CASSLGSGRYEQYF

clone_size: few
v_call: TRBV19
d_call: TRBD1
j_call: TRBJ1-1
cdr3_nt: TGTGCCAGTAGTAGGCAGGGGGTGAACACTGAAGCTTTCTTT
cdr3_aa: CASSRQGVNTEAFF

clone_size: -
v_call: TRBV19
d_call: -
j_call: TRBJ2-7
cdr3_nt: TGTGCCAGTAGTGTCCTAGGCTCCCACGAGCAGTACTTC
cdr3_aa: CASSVLGSHEQYF

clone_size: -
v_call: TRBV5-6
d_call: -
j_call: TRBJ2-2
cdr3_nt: TGTGCCAGCAAACTCCGACTGGCGGGACTTAACACCGGGGAGCTGTTTTTT
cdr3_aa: CASKLRLAGLNTGELFF

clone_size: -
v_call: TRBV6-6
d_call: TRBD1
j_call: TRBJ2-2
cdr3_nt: TGTGCCAGCAGTTACCGGACAGGGGGTGCCGGGGAGCTGTTTTTT
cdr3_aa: CASSYRTGGAGELFF

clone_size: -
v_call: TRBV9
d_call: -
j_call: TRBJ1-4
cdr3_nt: TGTGCCAGCAGCGTAGAAACAGGAACTAATGAAAAACTGTTTTTT
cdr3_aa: CASSVETGTNEKLFF

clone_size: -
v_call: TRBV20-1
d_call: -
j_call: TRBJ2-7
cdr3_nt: TGCAGTGCAGAAAGACAGTACGAGCAGTACTTC
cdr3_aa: CSAERQYEQYF

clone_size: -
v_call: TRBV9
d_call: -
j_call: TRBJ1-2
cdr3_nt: TGTGCCAGCAGCACTCACAGGGAGGGCTACACCTTC
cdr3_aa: CASSTHREGYTF

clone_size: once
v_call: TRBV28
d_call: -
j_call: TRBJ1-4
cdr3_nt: TGTGCCAGCCAGCGAGGGAGGTATGAAAAACTGTTTTTT
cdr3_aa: CASQRGRYEKLFF

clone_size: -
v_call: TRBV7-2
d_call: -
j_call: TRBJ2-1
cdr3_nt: TGTGCCAGCAGCTTAACTACTTATCTCCGGGTATCCTACAATGAGCAGTTCTTC
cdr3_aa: CASSLTTYLRVSYNEQFF

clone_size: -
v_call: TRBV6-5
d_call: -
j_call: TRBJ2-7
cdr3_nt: TGTGCCAGCAGTCGTGACAGGACCTACGAGCAGTACTTC
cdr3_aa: CASSRDRTYEQYF

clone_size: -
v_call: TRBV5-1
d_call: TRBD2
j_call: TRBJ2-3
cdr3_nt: TGCGCCAGCAGCTTGGAGGCGGGAGAGGCAGATACGCAGTATTTT
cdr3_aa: CASSLEAGEADTQYF

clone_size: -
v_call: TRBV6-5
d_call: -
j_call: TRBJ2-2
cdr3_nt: TGTGCCAGCAGTTACTCCAACTTAAACACCGGGGAGCTGTTTTTT
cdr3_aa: CASSYSNLNTGELFF

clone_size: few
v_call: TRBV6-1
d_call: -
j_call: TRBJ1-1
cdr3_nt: TGTGCCAGCAGTTCTTGGGGAGGTGAAGCTTTCTTT
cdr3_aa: CASSSWGGEAFF

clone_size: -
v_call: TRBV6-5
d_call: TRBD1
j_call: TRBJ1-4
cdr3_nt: TGTGCCAGCAGTTACTCGAAGGGGACAGGCGAAAAACTGTTTTTT
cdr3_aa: CASSYSKGTGEKLFF

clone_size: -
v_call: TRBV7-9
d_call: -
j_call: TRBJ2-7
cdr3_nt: TGTGCCAGCAGCTTAGTCCAGGGCCACGAGCAGTACTTC
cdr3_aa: CASSLVQGHEQYF

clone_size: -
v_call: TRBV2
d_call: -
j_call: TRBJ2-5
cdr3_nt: TGTGCCAGCACTACTACGGGACTGACCCAAGAGACCCAGTACTTC
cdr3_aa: CASTTTGLTQETQYF

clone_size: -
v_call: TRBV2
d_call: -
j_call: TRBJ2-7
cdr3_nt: TGTGCCAGGTCCCTAGTCCCGGGACACGGCTCCTACGAGCAGTACTTC
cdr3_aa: CARSLVPGHGSYEQYF

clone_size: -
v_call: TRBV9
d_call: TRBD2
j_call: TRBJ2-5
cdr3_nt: TGTGCCAGCAGCATCCGGGGGGTGGAGACCCAGTACTTC
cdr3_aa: CASSIRGVETQYF

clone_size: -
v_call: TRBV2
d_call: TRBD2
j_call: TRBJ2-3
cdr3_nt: TGTGCCAGCATGGGCCAAGCGGGAGGTAGAGATACGCAGTATTTT
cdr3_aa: CASMGQAGGRDTQYF

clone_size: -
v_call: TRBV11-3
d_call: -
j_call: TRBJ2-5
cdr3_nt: TGTGCCAGCAGCTTAGACGGAGTGACCCAGTACTTC
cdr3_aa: CASSLDGVTQYF

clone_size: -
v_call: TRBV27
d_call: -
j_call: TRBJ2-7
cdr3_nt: TGTGCCAGCAGTTTGGCATGGACAGCCGAGCAGTACTTC
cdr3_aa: CASSLAWTAEQYF

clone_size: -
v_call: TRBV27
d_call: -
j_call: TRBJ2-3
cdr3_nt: TGTGCCAGCTGGTCGAGGAGAGATACGCAGTATTTT
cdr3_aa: CASWSRRDTQYF

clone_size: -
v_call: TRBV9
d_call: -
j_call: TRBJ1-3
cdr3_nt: TGTGCCAGCAGCGGGGAGAGCTCTGGAAACACCATATATTTT
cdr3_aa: CASSGESSGNTIYF

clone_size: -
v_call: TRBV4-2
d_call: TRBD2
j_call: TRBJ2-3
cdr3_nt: TGTGCCAGCAGCCAAGCCTTTTCTAGCGGGGCAGATACGCAGTATTTT
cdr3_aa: CASSQAFSSGADTQYF

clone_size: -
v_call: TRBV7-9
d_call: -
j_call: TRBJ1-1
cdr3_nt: TGTGCCAGCAGCTTTGGTAGATTGAACACTGAAGCTTTCTTT
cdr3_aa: CASSFGRLNTEAFF

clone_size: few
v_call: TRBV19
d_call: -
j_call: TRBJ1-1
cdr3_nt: TGTGCCAGTAATACGCTTTCCTCGGGGACTGAAGCTTTCTTT
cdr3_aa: CASNTLSSGTEAFF